The rows below give T cell receptor beta chains drawn from one sample of a study of OX40 agonist ivuxolimab in advanced cancers. Generated by immunoSEQ multiplex PCR, the TCRdb table keeps only in-frame clones and is missing some. The table includes roughly 120,000 clones, roughly 87% detected once. The input for sequencing was CD4+ or CD8+ T cells sorted from blood, taken in a trial of the OX40 agonist ivuxolimab. These TCRs come from an adult with an advanced solid tumor such as melanoma, head and neck, liver or kidney cancer. The CDR3 runs from the conserved cysteine through the conserved F or W. The D gene is left open where the match is weak. Expanded clones get a size class; other rows say once, few or many, or leave the size out.

. TRBJ2-7 TRBV7-2 . CASSLGQASYEQYF TGTGCCAGCAGCTTAGGACAGGCCAGCTACGAGCAGTACTTC
once TRBJ1-2 TRBV18 . CASSQGGTDSSYGYTF TGTGCCAGCTCCCAGGGAGGAACGGACTCCTCCTATGGCTACACCTTC
. TRBJ2-1 TRBV2 . CASSVDSSNNEQFF TGTGCCAGCAGTGTGGACTCTTCGAACAATGAGCAGTTCTTC
once TRBJ1-1 TRBV6-6 . CASSTSGGNTEAFF TGTGCCAGCAGCACGTCCGGGGGGAACACTGAAGCTTTCTTT
. TRBJ1-1 TRBV23-1 . CASAPHYDEAFF TGCGCCAGCGCGCCCCACTACGATGAAGCTTTCTTT
. TRBJ1-4 TRBV5-4 TRBD1 CASSLGQGPEKLFF TGTGCCAGCAGCTTAGGACAGGGGCCTGAAAAACTGTTTTTT
. TRBJ1-1 TRBV18 TRBD1 CASSPNRQGLNTEAFF TGTGCCAGCTCACCAAATAGACAGGGGTTGAACACTGAAGCTTTCTTT
. TRBJ2-5 TRBV7-2 TRBD2 CASSSGAISGRTGQTQYF TGTGCCAGCAGCTCCGGGGCGATTAGCGGGAGGACGGGTCAGACCCAGTACTTC
. TRBJ2-1 TRBV12-5 . CASGLKGLYNEQFF TGTGCTAGTGGTTTGAAGGGACTCTACAATGAGCAGTTCTTC
. TRBJ2-7 TRBV9 . CASSVGDDSSYEQYF TGTGCCAGCAGCGTAGGGGACGATAGCTCCTACGAGCAGTACTTC
once TRBJ1-2 TRBV27 . CASKQSAGYYGYTF TGTGCCAGCAAACAATCCGCAGGGTACTATGGCTACACCTTC
. TRBJ2-1 TRBV19 TRBD2 CASRPGLAGGTPYNEQFF TGTGCCAGTAGACCGGGACTAGCGGGAGGCACCCCCTACAATGAGCAGTTCTTC
. TRBJ2-5 TRBV6-6 TRBD1 CASSHGQAQETQYF TGTGCCAGCAGTCACGGACAGGCCCAAGAGACCCAGTACTTC